The clone carrying this T cell receptor (beta chain) came up a few times. Antigen specificity is unknown. TCRdb passed the 5' RACE reads through MiXCR, listing each CDR3 protein once. The repertoire has about 430,000 distinct CDR3 sequences, about 24% of them found once; the top ten carry around 9%. These data come from a study of T-cell memory formation after mild COVID-19. Points from the study as a whole: Unconfirmed was the SARS-CoV-2 specificity of second-wave clones that peaked on day 37.

CDR1 DFQATT and CDR2 SNEGSKA come from the germline V gene (reference sequence). J lost 3 bases, V lost 5 bases, and 10 bases had no gene match. The CDR3 has 16 residues. Material for sequencing was PBMCs or a T cell subset sorted from them (not recorded which). The clonotype comes from an adult woman who had mild COVID-19 (a few samples of this study predate the infection). Cell type and time point are not known. V and J are TRBV20-1 and TRBJ2-3; 11 nucleotides agree with TRBD2. The CDR3 nucleotides read TGCAGTGCTCGGGTTAGCGGGAGGGCTCTTACAGATACGCAGTATTTT. This codes for CSARVSGRALTDTQYF.